The 17 T cell receptor beta chains below were found in one sample sequenced in a study of neurological immune-mediated disorders. Each CDR3 protein gets one entry after TCRdb re-called the 5' RACE reads with MiXCR. Of roughly 50,000 distinct CDR3 sequences in the sample, about a tenth were seen once. The sequencing sample was made of PBMCs. The receptors shown here come from a man between 65 and 85 years old with HTLV-1-associated myelopathy (HAM/TSP).

This clonotype was picked up many times. The V gene is TRBV29-1, the J gene TRBJ2-5; tentative D call: TRBD1 (6 bases). V was trimmed by 7 bases and J by 4 bases, leaving 10 bases between them. In germline, CDR1 is SQVTM, CDR2 ANQGSEA. The CDR3 totals 11 residues. CDR3 in DNA: TGCAGCGCCGACAGGCGAGAGACCCAGTACTTC. Protein: CSADRRETQYF.

This clonotype appeared many times. The chain combines TRBV20-1 with TRBJ2-7; 10 bases are a match to TRBD2. Germline V gene lookup returns CDR1 DFQATT and CDR2 SNEGSKA (reference sequence). Trimming removed 3 bases from V and 5 bases from J; junction bases left unmatched: 10. CDR3 length: 15 residues. The CDR3 region has the DNA TGCAGTGCTAGGGGGCCCGGGACTAGCGTCCACGAGCAGTACTTC. Translation gives CSARGPGTSVHEQYF.

This clonotype was recorded a few times. This chain connects TRBV20-1 to TRBJ2-1; unclear D gene. V was cut by 5 bases and J by 4 bases, with 18 bases left in between. The CDR3 covers 15 residues. Germline V lookup: CDR1 DFQATT, CDR2 SNEGSKA (reference sequence). In nucleotides, the CDR3 is TGCAGTGCTCCAAAGGGCCCTGGGGAATACAATGAGCAGTTCTTC. This sequence encodes CSAPKGPGEYNEQFF.

This clonotype was seen at least ten times. V usage is TRBV20-1 and J usage is TRBJ2-7, with D perhaps TRBD2 (7 bases). This CDR3 spans 14 amino acids. Germline values: CDR1 DFQATT, CDR2 SNEGSKA (reference sequence). V was cut by 6 bases and J by 7 bases, with 22 bases left in between. The CDR3 region is CSAVAIRGAREQYF. In nucleotides, the CDR3 is TGCAGTGCCGTTGCCATCCGGGGGGCTAGGGAGCAGTACTTC.

This clonotype was counted many times. The chain links TRBV20-1 to TRBJ1-5; D is ambiguous. With 5 bases removed from V and 0 bases from J, the gap between germline ends came to 11 bases. From germline, CDR1 is DFQATT and CDR2 SNEGSKA (reference sequence). CDR3 size: 14 residues. CDR3 nucleotide sequence: TGCAGTGCTGCGGACCCTAATAGCAATCAGCCCCAGCATTTT. It specifies CSAADPNSNQPQHF.

This clonotype was seen ten or more times. The chain couples TRBV20-1 to TRBJ2-1, with 8 bases aligning to TRBD1. This CDR3 contains 13 residues. With V trimmed by 8 bases and J by 2 bases, 5 bases remained unmatched. Germline CDR1 reads DFQATT; CDR2 reads SNEGSKA (reference sequence). The CDR3 DNA reads TGCAGTAATACGGGACAGGCCTACAATGAGCAGTTCTTC. This codes for CSNTGQAYNEQFF.

This clonotype was observed many times. The chain recombines TRBV6-6 with TRBJ1-1; D is uncertain. CDR3 length equals 13 residues. The germline V and J ends were trimmed by 2 bases and 7 bases, with 11 bases remaining between them. Germline V CDR1 and CDR2: MNHNY, SVGAGI (reference sequence). The CDR3 nucleotides read TGTGCCAGCAGTTACAGGGCAGGACTTGAAGCTTTCTTT. This codes for CASSYRAGLEAFF.

V is TRBV20-1 and J is TRBJ2-1; no clear D gene. Trimming removed 6 bases from V and 9 bases from J, with 24 bases in between. CDR3 size: 15 residues. Germline assignment: CDR1 DFQATT and CDR2 SNEGSKA (reference sequence). The CDR3 sequence is CSATLVYNPYSEQFF. The CDR3 nucleotides read TGCAGTGCCACTCTCGTTTACAACCCCTACTCTGAGCAGTTCTTC.

In this sample, this clonotype turned up many times. CDR3 bases: TGTGCCAGCAGCTTAGCAGGGATCCCGCTAGAGACCCAGTACTTC. Residues: CASSLAGIPLETQYF. The V and J genes are TRBV7-9 and TRBJ2-5, with unresolved D. V dropped 0 bases and J dropped 4 bases, with 12 bases sitting between them. CDR1 and CDR2 (germline): SEHNR, FQNEAQ (reference sequence). The CDR3 has 15 amino acids.

Ten or more counts support this clonotype. The rearrangement links TRBV6-2 or TRBV6-3 to TRBJ2-3; D assignment may be TRBD1 or TRBD2 (6 bases each). Germline V lookup: CDR1 MNHEY, CDR2 SVGEGT. Trimming shortened V by 6 bases and J by 0 bases, and 13 bases separated the two germline ends. This CDR3 contains 15 residues. DNA for the CDR3: TGTGCCAGCAGGCCGCAGGGGACTAGCACAGATACGCAGTATTTT. Translation gives CASRPQGTSTDTQYF.

This clonotype occurred many times. The chain recombines TRBV7-2 with TRBJ1-3; D is possibly TRBD1 (6 bases). CDR3 size: 15 residues. Germline values: CDR1 SGHTA, CDR2 FQGNSA. V dropped 3 bases and J dropped 7 bases, with 16 bases sitting between them. CDR3 in amino acids: CASSFRTADINTIYF. CDR3 DNA: TGTGCCAGCAGCTTCCGGACAGCGGATATCAACACCATATATTTT.

This clonotype was counted at least ten times. This chain joins TRBV12-3 or TRBV12-4 and TRBJ2-5; 9 bases match TRBD1. The junction had 1 base not matched to a gene; V was cut back by 6 bases and J by 2 bases. The CDR3 has 13 residues. DNA for the CDR3: TGTGCCAGCAGGGGACAGGGACAAGAGACCCAGTACTTC. Translating it yields CASRGQGQETQYF.

This clonotype was recorded many times. The chain employs TRBV7-9 and TRBJ2-1; 7 nucleotides agree with TRBD1. V gave up 0 bases and J gave up 9 bases; unmatched junction bases: 5. Germline V gives CDR1 SEHNR, CDR2 FQNEAQ (reference sequence). This CDR3 has 14 residues. In DNA, the CDR3 is TGTGCCAGCAGCTTAGCGACAGGGATCAGTGAGCAGTTCTTC. Residues: CASSLATGISEQFF.

This clonotype showed up many times. Germline is not matched at one junction end, which may reflect a read error. The V and J genes are TRBV13 and TRBJ1-1; D gene unclear. The germline V gene has CDR1 PRHDT and CDR2 FYEKMQ (reference sequence). The CDR3 runs to 13 residues. The CDR3 DNA follows: TGTGCCAGCAGCCTAGGGAATGGGTTAGAAGCTTTCTTT. Protein sequence: CASSLGNGLEAFF.

A remark on this clonotype: This may be a read error: a much more frequent sequence differs by one nucleotide. This chain uses TRBV9 with TRBJ1-1; D is unclear. This CDR3 has 13 residues. CDR1 and CDR2 (germline): SGDLS, YYNGEE. Trimming left V 0 bases short and J 6 bases short, with 9 bases between. The CDR3 protein is CASSVAKVSEAFF. In DNA, the CDR3 is TGTGCCAGCAGCGTAGCTAAAGTATCTGAAGCTTTCTTT.

This clonotype appeared many times. The chain employs TRBV12-3 or TRBV12-4 and TRBJ2-7, with TRBD2 matching 10 bases. This CDR3 has 17 residues. V lost 7 bases and J lost 6; bases outside the gene matches: 18. CDR3 loop: CASTRTSGRALQIEQYF. As DNA, the CDR3 is TGTGCCAGCACCCGGACAAGCGGGAGGGCCCTTCAGATCGAGCAGTACTTC.

At least ten counts were recorded for this clonotype. V and J are TRBV7-9 and TRBJ2-7; D ambiguous. Germline CDR1 is SEHNR and CDR2 is FQNEAQ (reference sequence). The CDR3 has 11 residues. V lost 3 bases to trimming and J lost 6 bases, with 6 bases between them. In DNA, the CDR3 is TGTGCCAGCAGCTTGGCAGCCGAGCAGTACTTC. Protein sequence: CASSLAAEQYF.